This is a list of T cell receptor beta chains from one sample in a study of shared clonotypes between healthy human individuals. The method was immunoSEQ multiplex PCR; TCRdb's version includes in-frame clones alone and lacks a portion of them. The data hold about 2,200,000 clones, with about 92% observed a single time. Sequenced material: naive CD8+ T cells from PBMCs. These receptors all come from a man aged 18 to 35 in good health. Some clones in this sample may be carry-over from other donors' samples. The CDR3 runs from the conserved cysteine through the conserved F or W. A D gene is named only where the DNA matches it firmly. Where a row states a size, it is once, few, many or the class of an expanded clone; other rows omit it.

D	J	V	length	size	CDR3	DNA
TRBD1	TRBJ1-2	TRBV6-6	12	NA	CASTQGGYGYTF	TGTGCCAGCACCCAGGGGGGCTATGGCTACACCTTC
TRBD2	TRBJ2-7	TRBV14	14	NA	CASSQRGLTYEQYF	TGTGCCAGCAGCCAACGGGGACTAACCTACGAGCAGTACTTC
NA	TRBJ2-7	TRBV27	12	once	CASSLFGDEQYF	TGTGCCAGCAGTTTATTCGGCGACGAGCAGTACTTC
NA	TRBJ2-7	TRBV15	15	NA	CATSRGVGETYEQYF	TGTGCCACCAGCAGAGGGGTAGGGGAGACCTACGAGCAGTACTTC
TRBD2	TRBJ2-3	TRBV7-9	17	once	CASSLRSGGLSTDTQYF	TGTGCCAGCAGCTTAAGAAGCGGGGGATTAAGCACAGATACGCAGTATTTT
NA	TRBJ2-6	TRBV6-4	16	NA	CASSVDRVSGANVLTF	TGTGCCAGCAGTGTGGACCGCGTCTCTGGGGCCAACGTCCTGACTTTC
NA	TRBJ2-2	TRBV13	14	NA	CASSSGVGAGELFF	TGTGCCAGCAGTTCGGGAGTCGGGGCCGGGGAGCTGTTTTTT
TRBD2	TRBJ2-7	TRBV5-4	18	NA	CASSYNSVRDYPSYEQYF	TGTGCCAGCAGCTATAATTCCGTCCGGGACTATCCCTCCTACGAGCAGTACTTC
TRBD2	TRBJ2-7	TRBV11-2	17	NA	CASSKKLGTSGRYEQYF	TGTGCCAGCAGCAAAAAATTGGGGACTAGCGGGAGGTACGAGCAGTACTTC
NA	TRBJ1-4	TRBV4-3	15	NA	CASSLKGRINEKLFF	TGCGCCAGCAGTTTGAAGGGACGGATTAATGAAAAACTGTTTTTT
NA	TRBJ2-7	TRBV7-9	15	NA	CASSAPGPSSYEQYF	TGCGCCTCCTCAGCACCGGGACCCAGCTCCTACGAGCAGTACTTC